The next 29 T cell receptor beta chains were all read from a single sample in a study of blood T cell repertoires in COVID-19. Sequencing used immunoSEQ multiplex PCR; TCRdb keeps in-frame clones, though not all of them. The table shows about 140,000 clones, with about 79% occurring only once. Specimen: peripheral blood. The receptors stem from a woman older than 75 with active or convalescent COVID-19.

The chain joins TRBV15 to TRBJ1-2; 12 bases line up with TRBD1. The trim removed 8 bases at V and 4 bases at J, leaving 8 bases unmatched. Germline lookup yields CDR1 LNHNV and CDR2 YYDKDF (reference sequence). The CDR3 runs 15 residues. The CDR3 sequence is CATGTGGAHSYGYTF. CDR3 DNA sequence: TGTGCCACCGGGACAGGGGGCGCGCATAGCTATGGCTACACCTTC.

The chain uses TRBV9 and TRBJ2-3; 8 nucleotides align to TRBD2. The CDR3 runs to 15 residues. The ends lost 3 bases at V and 2 bases at J; junction bases unmatched: 5. The V gene's germline CDR1 is SGDLS and CDR2 YYNGEE. CDR3 sequence: CASSGTSGYTDTQYF. In nucleotides, the CDR3 is TGTGCCAGCAGCGGAACTAGCGGCTACACAGATACGCAGTATTTT.

The gene calls are TRBV9 and TRBJ2-1, with D perhaps TRBD1 (6 bases). The ends were cut back, 4 bases at V and 5 bases at J, with 10 bases in the middle. This CDR3 comprises 13 residues. Germline CDR1 SGDLS, CDR2 YYNGEE. This CDR3 reads CASSTGTNNEQFF. The CDR3 DNA reads TGTGCCAGCAGCACCGGGACAAACAATGAGCAGTTCTTC.

CDR3 nucleotide sequence: TGTGCCACCAGCAGAGATGTGGACTTGCAAGAGACCCAGTACTTC. It is translated as CATSRDVDLQETQYF. The chain has TRBV15 and TRBJ2-5, with D perhaps matching TRBD2 (5 bases). The CDR3 totals 15 residues. The germline V gene encodes CDR1 LNHNV and CDR2 YYDKDF (reference sequence). With 0 bases removed from V and 2 bases from J, the gap between germline ends came to 10 bases.

The chain joins TRBV2 to TRBJ2-1, with TRBD2 as a possible D gene (7 bases). Trimming left V 7 bases short and J 2 bases short, with 12 bases between. CDR3 length equals 14 residues. Germline V gene data show CDR1 as SNHLY and CDR2 as FYNNEI. The CDR3 DNA reads TGTGCCAGCAATGACGGGGGGCCCTACAATGAGCAGTTCTTC. Translating it yields CASNDGGPYNEQFF. Combining the CDR3 with reference TRBV2 and TRBJ2-1 gives the whole variable domain EPEVTQTPSHQVTQMGQEVILRCVPISNHLYFYWYRQILGQKVEFLVSFYNNEISEKSEIFDDQFSVERPDGSNFTLKIRSTKLEDSAMYFCASNDGGPYNEQFFGPGTRLTVL.

This chain links TRBV5-1 with TRBJ2-1, with TRBD2 identical over 9 bases. Germline loops: CDR1 SGHRS, CDR2 YFSETQ. V was clipped by 1 base and J by 0 bases; unmatched bases: 8. The CDR3 has 18 amino acids. The CDR3 region has the DNA TGCGCCAGCAGCTTGAGGCTAGCGGGGATGAGCTCCTACAATGAGCAGTTCTTC. Encoded protein: CASSLRLAGMSSYNEQFF.

The rearrangement joins TRBV2 to TRBJ1-4, with no clear D. CDR1 is SNHLY, CDR2 FYNNEI, per germline. CDR3 length equals 14 residues. The V gene lost 7 bases and the J gene lost 4 bases, with 13 bases spanning the gap. The CDR3 sequence is CASMVGGSNEKLFF. CDR3 sequence (DNA): TGTGCCAGCATGGTGGGAGGGAGTAATGAAAAACTGTTTTTT.

The rearrangement uses TRBV21-1 and TRBJ2-7; TRBD2 is the table's D call, not checked against the DNA. TRBV21-1 is assigned pseudogene status. CDR3 length equals 19 residues. The CDR3 region is CASSKGKAWRGGHSDEQYF. The CDR3 DNA follows: TGTGCCAGCAGCAAAGGAAAGGCTTGGCGGGGGGGCCATTCGGACGAGCAGTACTTC.

The chain links TRBV5-8 to TRBJ2-2; 7 nucleotides match TRBD1. The CDR3 is 15 amino acids. Trimming cost V 0 bases and J 1 base; bases outside gene matches: 0. Germline CDR1 is SGHTS and CDR2 is YDEGEE. The CDR3 DNA is TGTGCCAGCAGCTTGGGACAGGGGAACACCGGGGAGCTGTTTTTT. Encoded protein: CASSLGQGNTGELFF.

The chain links TRBV29-1 to TRBJ2-3; D is undetermined. The length of the CDR3 is 12 residues. CDR1 and CDR2 (germline): SQVTM, ANQGSEA. V was clipped by 1 base and J by 10 bases, with 12 bases between them. This CDR3 reads CSVEVQAPPQYF. The CDR3, as DNA: TGCAGCGTTGAAGTCCAGGCCCCACCGCAGTATTTT.

The chain has TRBV19 and TRBJ1-1, with a weak D call TRBD1 (6 bases). V was shortened by 6 bases and J by 4 bases, with 12 bases between the two germline ends. CDR3 length: 13 residues. Germline V gives CDR1 LNHDA, CDR2 SQIVND (reference sequence). The CDR3: CASRPQGRTEAFF. In DNA form, the CDR3 reads TGTGCCAGTAGGCCACAGGGTCGCACTGAAGCTTTCTTT.

The V call is TRBV7-2, the J call TRBJ1-6; D gene uncertain. CDR3 length: 14 amino acids. V shed 5 bases and J shed 6 bases, with 11 bases lying between them. CDR1 is SGHTA, CDR2 FQGNSA, per germline. CDR3 sequence (DNA): TGTGCCAGCAGCCCGCTCCGGAGTAATTCACCCCTCCACTTT. Translating gives CASSPLRSNSPLHF.

The chain is built from TRBV7-9 and TRBJ1-2; a weak D match, TRBD1 (5 bases). Trimming removed 5 bases from V and 4 bases from J, with 14 bases in between. The CDR3 runs 14 residues. The germline V gene has CDR1 SEHNR and CDR2 FQNEAQ (reference sequence). CDR3 loop: CASSRPGGTYGYTF. CDR3 nucleotide sequence: TGTGCCAGCAGCCGGCCCGGGGGGACCTATGGCTACACCTTC.

The CDR3: CASSEKSWGRGTQNSPLHF. Written as DNA, the CDR3 is TGTGCCAGCAGTGAAAAAAGTTGGGGCAGGGGCACCCAAAATTCACCCCTCCACTTT. The chain combines TRBV6-1 with TRBJ1-6, with D tentatively TRBD1 (6 bases). CDR1 and CDR2 (germline): MNHNS, SASEGT. CDR3 length: 19 amino acids. V dropped 2 bases and J dropped 7 bases, with 24 bases sitting between them.

This clone has a single count. The chain joins TRBV6-5 to TRBJ1-1; TRBD1 matches 8 bases. Germline CDR1 reads MNHEY; CDR2 reads SVGAGI. The CDR3 contains 14 residues. J was trimmed by 1 base and V by 7 bases; bases with no gene match: 5. The CDR3, as DNA: TGTGCCAGCAACCGTGACAGGGGGAACACTGAAGCTTTCTTT. It encodes CASNRDRGNTEAFF.

The chain couples TRBV29-1 to TRBJ1-2; D unclear. Germline CDR1 SQVTM, CDR2 ANQGSEA. Trimming took off 6 bases at V and 5 bases at J, with 13 bases between the two ends. The CDR3 is made up of 12 amino acids. CDR3 sequence: CSVRGERYGYTF. Written as DNA, the CDR3 is TGCAGCGTACGCGGGGAACGTTATGGCTACACCTTC. Supplemented by reference TRBV29-1 and TRBJ1-2, the full variable domain reads SAVISQKPSRDICQRGTSLTIQCQVDSQVTMMFWYRQQPGQSLTLIATANQGSEATYESGFVIDKFPISRPNLTFSTLTVSNMSPEDSSIYLCSVRGERYGYTFGSGTRLTVV.

A single count supports this clone. V gene TRBV5-5 combines with J gene TRBJ1-1; the D gene is possibly TRBD1 (5 bases). This CDR3 is built from 14 residues. Trimming cost V 3 bases and J 4 bases, with 13 bases left between them. Germline CDR1 and CDR2: SGHKS and YYEKEE (reference sequence). This CDR3 reads CASSYQGVSTEAFF. The CDR3 region has the DNA TGTGCCAGCAGCTATCAGGGTGTGAGCACTGAAGCTTTCTTT.

This chain connects TRBV7-2 to TRBJ2-1; D perhaps matches TRBD1 (6 bases). This CDR3 spans 12 amino acids. Trimming left V 2 bases short and J 13 bases short, with 12 bases between. Germline V gene lookup returns CDR1 SGHTA and CDR2 FQGNSA. This CDR3 reads CASSLPNRDQFF. Written as DNA, the CDR3 is TGTGCCAGCAGCTTACCCAACAGGGACCAGTTCTTC.

This clone was seen just once. V usage is TRBV5-1 and J usage is TRBJ1-1; D might be TRBD1 (6 bases). V dropped 1 base and J dropped 3 bases, with 13 bases sitting between them. This CDR3 spans 15 amino acids. The germline V gene encodes CDR1 SGHRS and CDR2 YFSETQ. CDR3 bases: TGCGCCAGCAGCTTGTTCCAGGGGTTGGACACTGAAGCTTTCTTT. It yields the protein CASSLFQGLDTEAFF.

The rearrangement links TRBV7-9 to TRBJ1-1, with 10 positions matching TRBD1. This CDR3 has 15 residues. Per the germline V gene, CDR1 is SEHNR and CDR2 is FQNEAQ (reference sequence). Germline trimming cut 1 base from V and 5 bases from J; bases unmatched to any gene: 4. CDR3 sequence (DNA): TGTGCCAGCAGCTTAGAGGGGACAGGGGTAACTGAAGCTTTCTTT. Translating it yields CASSLEGTGVTEAFF.

V and J are TRBV5-4 and TRBJ2-3, with 7 bases matching TRBD2. Germline lookup yields CDR1 SGHNT and CDR2 YYREEE (reference sequence). J gave up 0 bases and V 0 bases, and 1 base lay outside the gene matches. The CDR3 sequence is 15 residues long. As DNA, the CDR3 is TGTGCCAGCAGCTTGGTCGGGGGGAGCACAGATACGCAGTATTTT. It yields the protein CASSLVGGSTDTQYF.

The chain uses TRBV9 and TRBJ1-6; D is undetermined. Germline CDR1 and CDR2: SGDLS and YYNGEE. The CDR3 is 12 residues long. Trimming pared 1 base from V and 7 bases from J, leaving 3 bases between. CDR3 nucleotide sequence: TGTGCCAGCAGCGTATTAAATTCACCCCTCCACTTT. Translating gives CASSVLNSPLHF.

This clone appeared a few times. This chain links TRBV2 with TRBJ2-4; perhaps TRBD2 as D (6 bases). V was pared by 5 bases and J by 8 bases, with 10 bases between. The V gene's germline CDR1 is SNHLY and CDR2 FYNNEI. This CDR3 spans 12 amino acids. CDR3 nucleotide sequence: TGTGCCAGCAGTCCCGGGACTGACATTCAGTACTTC. Its protein is CASSPGTDIQYF.

The V call is TRBV7-3, the J call TRBJ2-5, with D perhaps TRBD1 (6 bases). CDR3 length equals 16 residues. V lost 5 bases to trimming and J lost 4 bases, with 20 bases between them. Germline values: CDR1 SGHTA, CDR2 FQGTGA. The CDR3 is CASSPQSQGSSETQYF. In nucleotides, the CDR3 is TGTGCCAGCAGCCCGCAGTCACAGGGATCGTCAGAGACCCAGTACTTC.

The chain couples TRBV28 to TRBJ1-4; 8 bases align to TRBD1. The junction had 11 bases not matched to a gene; V was cut back by 6 bases and J by 5 bases. This CDR3 spans 16 amino acids. Germline V gives CDR1 MDHEN, CDR2 SYDVKM. The CDR3, as DNA: TGTGCCAGCAGGGTTAGAGGGACAGGCGGGAATGAAAAACTGTTTTTT. Protein: CASRVRGTGGNEKLFF.

This chain uses TRBV7-9 with TRBJ1-4; no reliable D call. The V and J ends lost 2 bases and 2 bases respectively, with 12 bases between them. The CDR3 consists of 16 residues. CDR1 and CDR2 (germline): SEHNR, FQNEAQ (reference sequence). The CDR3 DNA reads TGTGCCAGCAGCTTAAGCGGGGTGCGGACTAATGAAAAACTGTTTTTT. Protein sequence: CASSLSGVRTNEKLFF.

The chain carries TRBV4-2 and TRBJ1-1; unclear D gene. The CDR3 totals 14 residues. In germline, CDR1 is LGHNA, CDR2 YNFKEQ. V lost 4 bases to trimming and J lost 1 base, with 10 bases between them. As DNA, the CDR3 is TGTGCCAGCAGCCGACTAGTGGGGAACACTGAAGCTTTCTTT. Translated: CASSRLVGNTEAFF.

The chain is built from TRBV12-3 or TRBV12-4 and TRBJ1-2; 9 positions agree with TRBD1. Trimming cost V 8 bases and J 13 bases; bases outside gene matches: 11. CDR3 length: 12 residues. As DNA, the CDR3 is TGTGCCAGCCAACGTGGGACAGGGAGCCTCACCTTC. Translated: CASQRGTGSLTF.

In this sample, this clone turned up a few times. The V call is TRBV5-1, the J call TRBJ1-4; 11 bases line up with TRBD1. After removal of 2 bases from V and 10 bases from J, the junction contained 7 bases not matched to a gene. Germline V gene lookup returns CDR1 SGHRS and CDR2 YFSETQ. The CDR3 sequence is 15 residues long. CDR3 DNA: TGCGCCAGCAGCTTAGATGGACAGGGGGCCGGAAAACTGTTTTTT. Translated: CASSLDGQGAGKLFF.